This record covers a single T cell receptor (beta chain). Antigen: not known. The data stem from a study of blood T cells in healthy people across ages. Study-wide findings and caveats: No one knew whether donors had CMV, which possibly confounded expanded clonotype changes.

Next came a second PCR, run for about 7 to 12 cycles, which used a sample-barcoded 5' primer along with a J-beta primer mix. One entry per CDR3 protein results from TCRdb running MiXCR on the 5' RACE reads. This sample carries hundreds of thousands of distinct CDR3 sequences, around 49% of them seen once, and the ten largest clones take 30% to 35%. The sample comprised blood. The TCR sequence derives from a woman aged 60-70 years in good health.

The CDR3 protein is CASGQAEETQYF. The CDR3 DNA reads as TGTGCCAGCGGACAAGCGGAAGAGACCCAGTACTTC. The V gene is TRBV12-3 or TRBV12-4, the J gene TRBJ2-7; the D call may be TRBD1 or TRBD2 (5 bases each). TRBJ2-5 explains the end of the DNA better; the J call may be wrong. This CDR3 is 12 amino acids long.